This T cell receptor beta chain is from a study of regulatory T cells in long-lasting Graves disease. The CDR3 totals 13 residues. The V gene's germline CDR1 is SGHVS and CDR2 FNYEAQ. Trimming shortened V by 4 bases and J by 4 bases, and 10 bases separated the two germline ends. Study-wide points: The study found TRBV28, TRBJ1-2 and TRBJ2-5 favored in persistent disease.

Time point denoted: persistent/refractory GD, antithyroid drugs over 5 years with positive TRAb. Construction of the TCR library relied on RNA isolated from PBMCs. Each patient gave around 8.1 milliliters of EDTA-anticoagulated peripheral blood. This clonotype was detected many times. What it recognizes is unknown. Library construction for TCR beta used iRepertoire HTBI primers and Arm-PCR of CDR3 regions. TCRdb used MiXCR to reprocess the multiplex PCR reads, holding one entry per CDR3 protein. The sample holds roughly 500,000 distinct CDR3 sequences, around a fifth seen once. The rearrangement links TRBV7-6 to TRBJ1-2; tentatively, D is TRBD1 (5 bases). The clonotype was recovered from a female donor with Graves disease. This specimen was peripheral blood mononuclear cells (PBMCs), taken when the disease was refractory, from a patient treated with antithyroid drugs. CDR3 amino acids: CASSSGLSYGYTF. In DNA form, the CDR3 reads TGTGCCAGCAGCTCGGGGCTTAGCTATGGCTACACCTTC.